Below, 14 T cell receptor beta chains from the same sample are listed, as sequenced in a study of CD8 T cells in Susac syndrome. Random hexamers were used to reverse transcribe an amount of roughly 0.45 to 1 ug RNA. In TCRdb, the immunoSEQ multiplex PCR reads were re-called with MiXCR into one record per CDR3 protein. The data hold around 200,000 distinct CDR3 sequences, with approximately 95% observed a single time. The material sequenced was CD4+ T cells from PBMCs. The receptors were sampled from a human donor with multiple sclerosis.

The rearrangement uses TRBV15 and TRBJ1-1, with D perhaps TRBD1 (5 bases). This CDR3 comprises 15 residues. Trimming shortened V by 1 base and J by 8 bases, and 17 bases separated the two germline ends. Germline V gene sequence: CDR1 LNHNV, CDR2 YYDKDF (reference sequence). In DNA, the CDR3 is TGTGCCACCAGCAGAGTAGAGGGGAAGGTGCCCGAAGCTTTCTTT. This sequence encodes CATSRVEGKVPEAFF.

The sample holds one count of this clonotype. The CDR3 bases are TGTGCTTGTGAGCGGGGGGTTCCGGATACGCAGTATTTT. It translates to CACERGVPDTQYF. The V call is TRBV30, the J call TRBJ2-3; TRBD2 matches at 9 bases. The germline V gene encodes CDR1 GTSNPN and CDR2 SVGIG (reference sequence). The CDR3 consists of 13 residues.

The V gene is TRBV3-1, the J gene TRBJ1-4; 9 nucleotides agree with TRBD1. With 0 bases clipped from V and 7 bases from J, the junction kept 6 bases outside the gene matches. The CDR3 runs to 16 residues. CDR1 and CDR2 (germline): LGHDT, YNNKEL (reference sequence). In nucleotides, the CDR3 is TGTGCCAGCAGCCAAGATGCCGGGACAGGGTTTGAAAAACTGTTTTTT. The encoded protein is CASSQDAGTGFEKLFF.

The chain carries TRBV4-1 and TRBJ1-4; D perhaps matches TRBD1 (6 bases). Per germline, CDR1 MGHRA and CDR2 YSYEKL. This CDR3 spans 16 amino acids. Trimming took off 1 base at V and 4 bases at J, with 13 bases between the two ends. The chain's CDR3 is CASSQVAGTINEKLFF. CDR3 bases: TGCGCCAGCAGCCAAGTCGCCGGGACAATTAATGAAAAACTGTTTTTT.

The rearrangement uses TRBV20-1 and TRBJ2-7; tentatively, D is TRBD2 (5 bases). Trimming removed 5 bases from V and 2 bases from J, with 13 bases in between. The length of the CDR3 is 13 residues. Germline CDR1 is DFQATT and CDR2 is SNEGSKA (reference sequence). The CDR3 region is CSAPSSGTYEQYF. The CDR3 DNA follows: TGCAGTGCTCCCTCCAGCGGTACCTACGAGCAGTACTTC.

The CDR3 DNA reads as TGCAGTGCTACACCCTCTTTAGGGGAATTCAGGTCTGGGGCCAACGTCCTGACTTTC. The encoded protein is CSATPSLGEFRSGANVLTF. V is TRBV20-1 and J is TRBJ2-6, with D possibly being TRBD1 (5 bases). Germline assignment: CDR1 DFQATT and CDR2 SNEGSKA (reference sequence). Trimming cost V 4 bases and J 1 base, with 23 bases left between them. This CDR3 is built from 19 residues.

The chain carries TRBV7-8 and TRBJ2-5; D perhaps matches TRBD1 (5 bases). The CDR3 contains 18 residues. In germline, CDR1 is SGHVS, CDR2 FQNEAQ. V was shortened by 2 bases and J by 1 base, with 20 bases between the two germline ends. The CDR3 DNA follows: TGTGCCAGCAGCTTAAGGTCTCGGCGGCAGGGCGTCCAAGAGACCCAGTACTTC. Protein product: CASSLRSRRQGVQETQYF.

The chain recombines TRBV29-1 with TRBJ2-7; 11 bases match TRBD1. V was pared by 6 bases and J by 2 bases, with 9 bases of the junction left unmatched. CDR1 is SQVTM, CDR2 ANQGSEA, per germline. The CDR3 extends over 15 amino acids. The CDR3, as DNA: TGCAGCGTCCTCCTAGGGACAGGGGGAACCTACGAGCAGTACTTC. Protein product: CSVLLGTGGTYEQYF.

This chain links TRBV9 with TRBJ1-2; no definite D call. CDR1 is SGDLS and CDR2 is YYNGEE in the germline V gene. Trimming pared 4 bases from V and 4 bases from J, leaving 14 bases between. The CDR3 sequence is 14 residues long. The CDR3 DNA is TGTGCCAGCAGCCCCACCACCACTGCCTATGGCTACACCTTC. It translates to CASSPTTTAYGYTF. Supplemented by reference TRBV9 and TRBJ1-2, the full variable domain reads DSGVTQTPKHLITATGQRVTLRCSPRSGDLSVYWYQQSLDQGLQFLIQYYNGEERAKGNILERFSAQQFPDLHSELNLSSLELGDSALYFCASSPTTTAYGYTFGSGTRLTVV.

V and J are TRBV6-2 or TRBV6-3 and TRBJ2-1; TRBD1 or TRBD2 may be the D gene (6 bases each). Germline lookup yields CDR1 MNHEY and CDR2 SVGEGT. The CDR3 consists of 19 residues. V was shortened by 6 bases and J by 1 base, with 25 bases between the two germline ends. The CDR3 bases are TGTGCCAGCAGGAGGCCTCTTCGCTCGGGGGCCCGATCCTACAATGAGCAGTTCTTC. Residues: CASRRPLRSGARSYNEQFF.

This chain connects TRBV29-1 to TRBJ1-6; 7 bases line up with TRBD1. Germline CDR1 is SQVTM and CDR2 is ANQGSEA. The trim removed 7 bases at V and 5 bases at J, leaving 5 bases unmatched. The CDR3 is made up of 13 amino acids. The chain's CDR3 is CSAGTDHNSPLHF. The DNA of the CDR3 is TGCAGCGCAGGGACAGACCATAATTCACCCCTCCACTTT. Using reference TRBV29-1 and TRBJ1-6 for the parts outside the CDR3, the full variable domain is SAVISQKPSRDICQRGTSLTIQCQVDSQVTMMFWYRQQPGQSLTLIATANQGSEATYESGFVIDKFPISRPNLTFSTLTVSNMSPEDSSIYLCSAGTDHNSPLHFGNGTRLTVT.

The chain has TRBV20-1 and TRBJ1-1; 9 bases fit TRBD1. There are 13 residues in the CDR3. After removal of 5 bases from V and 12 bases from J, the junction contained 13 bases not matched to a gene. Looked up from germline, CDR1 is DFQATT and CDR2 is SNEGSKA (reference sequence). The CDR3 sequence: CSALHTGTGSTFF. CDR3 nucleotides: TGCAGTGCTTTACATACCGGGACAGGGAGTACTTTCTTT.

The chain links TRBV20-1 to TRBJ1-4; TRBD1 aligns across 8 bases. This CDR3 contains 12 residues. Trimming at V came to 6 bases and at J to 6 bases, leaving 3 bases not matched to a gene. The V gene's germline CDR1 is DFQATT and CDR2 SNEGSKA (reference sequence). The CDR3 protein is CSARGHDEKLFF. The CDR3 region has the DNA TGCAGTGCCAGGGGGCACGATGAAAAACTGTTTTTT.

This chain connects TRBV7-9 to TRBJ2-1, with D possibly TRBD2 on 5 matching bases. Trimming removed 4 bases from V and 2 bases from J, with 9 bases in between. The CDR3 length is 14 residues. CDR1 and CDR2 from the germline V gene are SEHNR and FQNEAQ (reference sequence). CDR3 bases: TGTGCCAGCAGCTCGGGAAGCGCCTACAATGAGCAGTTCTTC. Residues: CASSSGSAYNEQFF.